This TCR beta chain originates from a study of breast tumors, draining lymph nodes, adjacent tissues. Study results and caveats: Compared with lymph nodes, tumors were less diverse; compared with nontumor tissue, more. The data were judged consistent with most tumor T cells coming from lymph node and expanding in tumor. Compared with basal-like, luminal-like tumors shared significantly more repertoire with nontumor tissue. Data only fit, rather than demonstrated, lymph node origin of most tumor T cells.

Samples came from axillary lymph nodes draining the breast cancer. This clonotype was observed many times. Its matching antigen is unknown. One entry per CDR3 protein, called by TCRdb with MiXCR from the multiplex PCR reads. Of approximately 300,000 distinct CDR3 sequences detected, around 31% appear once; the ten largest clones hold about 1.2%. This CDR3 region has 14 residues. The germline CDR1 and CDR2 sequences are SGHRS and YFSETQ. Trimming removed 5 bases from V and 6 bases from J, with 14 bases in between. The receptor was derived from a female donor with breast cancer. Some clones in this sample may be carry-over from other donors' samples. The sample consisted of axillary lymph node tissue. The chain couples TRBV5-1 to TRBJ2-2; possible D gene TRBD2, 6 bases. The CDR3 DNA reads TGCGCCAGCAGTGTAGGAGGAGGGCCCGGGGAGCTGTTTTTT. Amino acid sequence: CASSVGGGPGELFF.